The 27 T cell receptor beta chains below all came from one sample that was sequenced in a study of human T cells and chemical hapten exposure. The time point here: patch test 2, 6 weeks after DPC sensitization. Treatment denoted: therapeutic diphenylcyclopropenone sensitization with weekly scalp DPC. TCRdb re-called the RACE reads with MiXCR, one entry per CDR3 protein. This table holds 110,000 to 150,000 distinct CDR3 sequences, about an eighth found once. The sequences come from whole blood, collected in connection with sensitization to the hapten diphenylcyclopropenone (DPC). These receptor sequences come from a woman aged 45-59 years with alopecia areata. Some clones in this sample may be carry-over from other donors' samples.

The V and J genes are TRBV7-2 and TRBJ2-1, with D possibly matching TRBD1 (6 bases). Between the trimmed V and J ends, which lost 3 bases and 12 bases, there was a span of 12 bases. This CDR3 has 12 residues. CDR1 and CDR2 from the germline V gene are SGHTA and FQGNSA. The CDR3 reads CASSFSTGGQFF. In DNA, the CDR3 is TGTGCCAGCAGCTTTTCGACAGGAGGGCAGTTCTTC.

The genes are TRBV28 and TRBJ2-1, with TRBD1 identical over 7 bases. V shed 6 bases and J 6 bases; nucleotides not matched to a gene: 17. The CDR3 loop spans 17 amino acids. Germline CDR1 reads MDHEN; CDR2 reads SYDVKM. The CDR3 sequence is CASSSSRQGRAINEQFF. In DNA, the CDR3 is TGTGCCAGCAGCTCCTCCCGACAGGGCCGGGCTATCAATGAGCAGTTCTTC.

In this sample, this clonotype turned up many times. J is TRBJ2-3 and V is TRBV7-2; D is uncertain. CDR3 length: 11 residues. V shed 6 bases and J shed 2 bases, with 3 bases lying between them. Per germline, CDR1 SGHTA and CDR2 FQGNSA. Written as DNA, the CDR3 is TGTGCCAGCAGGCTCACAGATACGCAGTATTTT. Protein: CASRLTDTQYF.

This clonotype showed up many times. The CDR3 protein is CSASFPRAGKNEQFF. The CDR3 region has the DNA TGCAGTGCTAGCTTCCCAAGGGCGGGAAAGAATGAGCAGTTCTTC. The genes are TRBV20-1 and TRBJ2-1, with TRBD2 as a possible D gene (6 bases). Germline assignment: CDR1 DFQATT and CDR2 SNEGSKA (reference sequence). V gave up 3 bases and J gave up 7 bases, with 19 bases separating them. CDR3 length: 15 amino acids.

This chain connects TRBV4-3 to TRBJ2-2, with 10 bases fitting TRBD2. The J segment lost 3 bases and the V segment lost 0 bases, leaving 7 bases of the junction unmatched. The length of the CDR3 is 18 residues. Germline lookup yields CDR1 LGHNA and CDR2 YSLEER. The CDR3 sequence: CASSQDLAGVIYTGELFF. The CDR3 DNA sequence: TGCGCCAGCAGCCAAGATCTAGCGGGAGTGATATACACCGGGGAGCTGTTTTTT.

This clonotype has more than one count but fewer than ten. V usage is TRBV12-3 or TRBV12-4 and J usage is TRBJ2-1; no clear D gene. V was pared by 6 bases and J by 5 bases, with 17 bases between. The CDR3 is 15 amino acids. The CDR3 here is CASRTDGRRDNEQFF. As DNA, the CDR3 is TGTGCCAGCAGGACGGACGGCCGAAGGGACAATGAGCAGTTCTTC.

The chain has TRBV19 and TRBJ1-4; D call uncertain. V shed 9 bases and J shed 0 bases, with 11 bases lying between them. This CDR3 has 14 amino acids. Germline V gene sequence: CDR1 LNHDA, CDR2 SQIVND (reference sequence). The CDR3, as DNA: TGTGCCAGCAAGGACGGCTCAACTAATGAAAAACTGTTTTTT. Translation gives CASKDGSTNEKLFF.

This clonotype was picked up many times. The V gene is TRBV5-1, the J gene TRBJ2-7; no clear D gene. The V and J ends lost 1 base and 2 bases respectively, with 7 bases between them. This CDR3 region has 13 residues. Germline V gene lookup returns CDR1 SGHRS and CDR2 YFSETQ. CDR3 coding DNA: TGCGCCAGCAGCTTGAACGGTCCCTACGAGCAGTACTTC. As protein: CASSLNGPYEQYF. The entire variable domain, with the rest obtained from reference TRBV5-1 and TRBJ2-7, is as follows: KAGVTQTPRYLIKTRGQQVTLSCSPISGHRSVSWYQQTPGQGLQFLFEYFSETQRNKGNFPGRFSGRQFSNSRSEMNVSTLELGDSALYLCASSLNGPYEQYFGPGTRLTVT.

This clonotype has just one count. This may be a read error: a much more frequent sequence differs by one nucleotide. CDR3 in amino acids: CASSYGSTRYVQYF. CDR3 nucleotides: TGTGCCAGCAGTTACGGGTCCACCCGTTACGTGCAGTACTTC. V usage is TRBV6-6 and J usage is TRBJ2-7, with D unresolved. CDR3 size: 14 residues. Germline assignment: CDR1 MNHNY and CDR2 SVGAGI (reference sequence).

Only a few counts were recorded for this clonotype. The chain combines TRBV29-1 with TRBJ1-1; a weak D match, TRBD1 (5 bases). The V gene lost 6 bases and the J gene lost 5 bases, with 13 bases spanning the gap. CDR1 and CDR2 from the germline V gene are SQVTM and ANQGSEA. There are 12 residues in the CDR3. The CDR3 protein is CSVGAWGTEAFF. The CDR3 DNA is TGCAGCGTCGGGGCTTGGGGGACTGAAGCTTTCTTT.

This clonotype was observed many times. The gene calls are TRBV29-1 and TRBJ2-2; no reliable D call. Germline values: CDR1 SQVTM, CDR2 ANQGSEA. The CDR3 loop spans 11 amino acids. Trimming stripped 4 bases from V and 5 bases from J, with 5 bases between. This chain's CDR3 is CSVGGTGELFF. The CDR3 DNA reads as TGCAGCGTTGGGGGAACCGGGGAGCTGTTTTTT.

This clonotype was detected many times. The chain recombines TRBV28 with TRBJ2-2; possible D gene TRBD1, 5 bases. V gave up 5 bases and J gave up 3 bases, with 10 bases separating them. Germline V gene sequence: CDR1 MDHEN, CDR2 SYDVKM. There are 14 residues in the CDR3. CDR3 nucleotides: TGTGCCAGCAGTAGAAGGGGTTACACCGGGGAGCTGTTTTTT. The encoded protein is CASSRRGYTGELFF. The whole variable domain, filled in from reference TRBV28 and TRBJ2-2, reads DVKVTQSSRYLVKRTGEKVFLECVQDMDHENMFWYRQDPGLGLRLIYFSYDVKMKEKGDIPEGYSVSREKKERFSLILESASTNQTSMYLCASSRRGYTGELFFGEGSRLTVL.

Ten or more counts support this clonotype. V is TRBV20-1 and J is TRBJ2-1; 15 bases line up with TRBD2. The CDR3 is made up of 14 amino acids. J gave up 7 bases and V 6 bases, and 4 bases lay outside the gene matches. Germline V gives CDR1 DFQATT, CDR2 SNEGSKA (reference sequence). CDR3 coding DNA: TGCAGTGCCAGGGGACTAGCGGGAGGAAATGAGCAGTTCTTC. Translating gives CSARGLAGGNEQFF.

J is TRBJ2-1 and V is TRBV4-2; D may be TRBD1 or TRBD2 (6 bases each). In germline, CDR1 is LGHNA, CDR2 YNFKEQ. Trimming shortened V by 2 bases and J by 10 bases, and 15 bases separated the two germline ends. The CDR3 totals 14 residues. DNA for the CDR3: TGTGCCAGCAGCCAACCGGGGGCCGGGCGAGAGCAGTTCTTC. This sequence encodes CASSQPGAGREQFF.

The CDR3 DNA reads TGTGCCAGCAGCTTTCACCCCGGACCCAAGGTCCGAAGCGAGCAGTACTTC. Translation: CASSFHPGPKVRSEQYF. The genes are TRBV7-9 and TRBJ2-7, with D hard to call. This CDR3 is 17 amino acids long. V was clipped by 3 bases and J by 6 bases, with 24 bases between them. Germline V gene lookup returns CDR1 SEHNR and CDR2 FQNEAQ (reference sequence).

This clonotype was observed a handful of times. The V and J genes are TRBV20-1 and TRBJ2-1; unclear D gene. CDR1 and CDR2 from the germline V gene are DFQATT and SNEGSKA (reference sequence). This CDR3 contains 11 residues. The germline V and J ends were trimmed by 8 bases and 3 bases, with 8 bases remaining between them. CDR3 protein: CSSLDYNEQFF. CDR3 DNA sequence: TGCAGTAGCCTGGACTACAATGAGCAGTTCTTC.

This sequence joins TRBV28 and TRBJ1-2; D perhaps matches TRBD1 (5 bases). CDR1 MDHEN and CDR2 SYDVKM come from the germline V gene. This CDR3 comprises 14 residues. V lost 7 bases and J lost 6, with 18 bases in between. The CDR3 loop reads CASNRSPGSNGYTF. The CDR3 DNA follows: TGTGCCAGCAATCGAAGCCCAGGGAGTAATGGCTACACCTTC.

This clonotype was counted between two and nine times. This chain links TRBV6-2 or TRBV6-3 with TRBJ2-2; the D is unclear. CDR3 size: 15 residues. The V end was cut by 0 bases, the J end by 0 bases, with 5 bases between. CDR1 and CDR2 from the germline V gene are MNHEY and SVGEGT. The CDR3 nucleotides are TGTGCCAGCAGTTACTCGCCCCCGAACACCGGGGAGCTGTTTTTT. Its protein is CASSYSPPNTGELFF.

The chain has TRBV12-3 or TRBV12-4 and TRBJ2-5; 10 positions match TRBD1. This CDR3 has 15 amino acids. After removal of 5 bases from V and 6 bases from J, the junction contained 9 bases not matched to a gene. CDR3 coding DNA: TGTGCCAGCAGTACCGGTCCGGGACAGGGGAAGACCCAGTACTTC. Translated: CASSTGPGQGKTQYF.

This chain connects TRBV6-6 to TRBJ2-7; 10 bases are a match to TRBD2. This CDR3 contains 15 residues. V was pared by 0 bases and J by 5 bases, with 4 bases of the junction left unmatched. Germline values: CDR1 MNHNY, CDR2 SVGAGI (reference sequence). Here the CDR3 DNA reads TGTGCCAGCAGTTACTCGGGACTAGCGAACGACGAGCAGTACTTC. Its translation is CASSYSGLANDEQYF.

The rearrangement links TRBV25-1 to TRBJ2-5; 16 bases line up with TRBD2. Trimming at V came to 4 bases and at J to 9 bases, leaving 11 bases not matched to a gene. The CDR3 runs to 17 residues. The germline V gene has CDR1 MGHDK and CDR2 SYGVNS. In nucleotides, the CDR3 is TGTGCCAGCAGTGTGGGACTAGCGGGAGGGCCCACCGGGGCCCAGTACTTC. It encodes CASSVGLAGGPTGAQYF.

This rearrangement joins TRBV28 to TRBJ2-1; 11 positions agree with TRBD2. With V trimmed by 10 bases and J by 7 bases, 6 bases remained unmatched. This CDR3 spans 13 amino acids. The germline CDR1 and CDR2 sequences are MDHEN and SYDVKM. The CDR3 spells CATRTSGLNEQFF. Here the CDR3 DNA reads TGTGCCACCCGGACTAGCGGGTTGAATGAGCAGTTCTTC.

The rearrangement links TRBV7-6 to TRBJ2-7; the D is unclear. The CDR3 runs 14 residues. Trimming shortened V by 5 bases and J by 2 bases, and 13 bases separated the two germline ends. Germline loops: CDR1 SGHVS, CDR2 FNYEAQ. In DNA form, the CDR3 reads TGTGCCAGCAGCCGGCAGGAGACGACCTACGAGCAGTACTTC. Its translation is CASSRQETTYEQYF.

Ten or more counts support this clonotype. In DNA, the CDR3 is TGTGCCAGCAGTTACTCTGTGAACCAGCCCCAGCATTTT. Amino acid sequence: CASSYSVNQPQHF. V usage is TRBV6-5 and J usage is TRBJ1-5; D remains unclear. This CDR3 comprises 13 residues. From germline, CDR1 is MNHEY and CDR2 SVGAGI. Trimming removed 0 bases at V and 7 bases at J, with 7 bases between.

There are a few counts of this clonotype. J is TRBJ1-2 and V is TRBV5-1, with unresolved D. The CDR3 loop spans 14 amino acids. Germline assignment: CDR1 SGHRS and CDR2 YFSETQ. V was cut by 4 bases and J by 6 bases, with 16 bases left in between. CDR3 DNA: TGCGCCAGCAGCCCCGGCGGGATAGCTAATGGCTACACCTTC. Translated, it gives CASSPGGIANGYTF.

This clonotype has only a few counts. This chain's CDR3 is CASSSPLRGHRDTQYF. In DNA form, the CDR3 reads TGTGCCAGCAGCTCCCCCCTCAGGGGGCATAGAGATACGCAGTATTTT. The chain combines TRBV6-2 or TRBV6-3 with TRBJ2-3, with 8 bases identical to TRBD1. The CDR3 has 16 amino acids. The J segment lost 5 bases and the V segment lost 6 bases, leaving 13 bases of the junction unmatched. Germline lookup yields CDR1 MNHEY and CDR2 SVGEGT.

Only a few counts were recorded for this clonotype. The V call is TRBV18, the J call TRBJ1-5; 9 positions agree with TRBD1. With V trimmed by 6 bases and J by 1 base, 7 bases remained unmatched. The CDR3 extends over 16 amino acids. Per germline, CDR1 KGHSH and CDR2 LQKENI. This chain's CDR3 is CASSVQGAGSNQPQHF. CDR3 in DNA: TGTGCCAGCTCGGTACAGGGGGCCGGGAGCAATCAGCCCCAGCATTTT. Full variable domain (rest looked up from reference TRBV18 and TRBJ1-5): NAGVMQNPRHLVRRRGQEARLRCSPMKGHSHVYWYRQLPEEGLKFMVYLQKENIIDESGMPKERFSAEFPKEGPSILRIQQVVRGDSAAYFCASSVQGAGSNQPQHFGDGTRLSIL.